This T cell receptor (beta chain) originates from a study of blood T cell repertoires in COVID-19 (TCRdb year 2020). For the wider study: The collaborator samples originated in the United States, Italy and Spain and spanned the acute and convalescent phases of COVID-19. The material from the prospective study consisted of cDNA or gDNA derived from T cells, B-cell-depleted T cells, or PBMCs. The dataset comprised deeply sampled blood TCRbeta repertoires from subjects exposed to, actively infected with, or recovered from COVID-19. The repertoires were released in a freely available public database meant as a resource for research on the immune response to SARS-CoV-2. Samples came from the ongoing ImmuneRACE study (first 160 participants) plus 1,254 subjects from 6 global collaborators. Sample metadata almost always included a de-identified subject ID, COVID-19 status, age in years and sex. Where available, HLA class I and class II types were obtained from metadata supplied by the sample provider rather than from assay-based typing. The research as a whole found: Clinical and demographic metadata were provided uncurated, with the amount varying by source and participant.

From cysteine to phenylalanine, the CDR3 is 14 amino acids long. Solely the CDR3 DNA is kept, with 42 bases framed from the first base. From a lookup of the germline V gene (reference sequence), CDR1 and CDR2 are SEHNR and FQNEAQ. V was cut back by 8 bases and J by 0 bases, leaving a gap of 11 bases between them. TCRbeta CDR3 regions were amplified from genomic DNA by means of the immunoSEQ Assay, a bias-controlled multiplex PCR. Regarding the original processing steps: The number of nucleated cells in each sample was estimated from the amplification of reference gene primers within the assay. To quantify the absolute abundance of each unique TCRbeta CDR3 rearrangement, sequence reads were collapsed and filtered. For each sample, productive Simpson clonality was calculated as the square root of Simpson's diversity index across productive rearrangements. Drawn from immuneACCESS, this table holds only the in-frame rearrangements with V and J called that TCRdb kept. Clones are partly lost; checked studies trace under half to an unresolved V gene and leave the rest unexplained. That table gives V, J and clone size, and the DNA gave D and trimming. Recorded for this sample are fewer than 250,000 clones; 65% to 90% of them occurred a single time. The ten largest clones capture about 7.4% of the sample.

Collaborating institutions collected whole blood in K2EDTA tubes following their own protocols. Collaborator samples were shipped for TCRbeta analysis as frozen whole blood, isolated PBMCs, or DNA extracted from either sample type. On this clone itself: Its binding antigen is unknown. The record has no base qualities; no much larger clone is one base away.

The sample taken for sequencing was peripheral blood. The chain links TRBV7-9 with TRBJ1-3; the D gene assignment is ambiguous. The receptor comes from a woman between 45 and 65 years old with acute or convalescent COVID-19. The base sequence is TGTGCCAGCGCCGGGGAGAACTCTGGAAACACCATATATTTT. It codes for CASAGENSGNTIYF. Outside the CDR3, residues come from the reference TRBV7-9 and TRBJ1-3 proteins, so the full variable domain is: DTGVSQNPRHKITKRGQNVTFRCDPISEHNRLYWYRQTLGQGPEFLTYFQNEAQLEKSRLLSDRFSAERPKGSFSTLEIQRTEQGDSAMYLCASAGENSGNTIYFGEGSWLTVV.